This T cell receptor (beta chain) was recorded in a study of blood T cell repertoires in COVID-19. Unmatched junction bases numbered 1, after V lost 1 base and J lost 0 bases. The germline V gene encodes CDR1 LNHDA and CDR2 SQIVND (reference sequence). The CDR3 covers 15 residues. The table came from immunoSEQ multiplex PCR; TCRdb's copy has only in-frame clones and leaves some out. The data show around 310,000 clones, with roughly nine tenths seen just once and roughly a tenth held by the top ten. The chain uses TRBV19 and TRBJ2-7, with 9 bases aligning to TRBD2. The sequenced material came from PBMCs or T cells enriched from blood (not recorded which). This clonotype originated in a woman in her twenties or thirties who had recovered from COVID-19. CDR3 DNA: TGTGCCAGTAGTATAGGTAGCGGGAGCTCCTACGAGCAGTACTTC. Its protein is CASSIGSGSSYEQYF.